A selection of T cell receptor beta chains follows, all from one sample in a study of cytomegalovirus exposure and HLA in healthy donors. Some clones are missing from TCRdb's copy, which holds only in-frame ones; the method was immunoSEQ multiplex PCR. The sample carries 50,000 to 65,000 clones, about four fifths recorded once. Specimen: PBMCs. Receptors originate from a man aged 50 to 59 in good health and CMV-seropositive. Each CDR3 is given with its conserved first and last residue. Not every row has a clone size; where given, it reads once, few, many or a size class.

J gene: TRBJ2-2; clone size: -; V gene: TRBV5-1; CDR3 protein: CASSLETSWAGTGELFF
J gene: TRBJ2-7; clone size: once; V gene: TRBV2; CDR3 protein: CASSRQGGYEQYF
J gene: TRBJ2-3; clone size: -; V gene: TRBV6-1; CDR3 protein: CASGTVTDTQYF
J gene: TRBJ2-1; clone size: -; V gene: TRBV6-1; CDR3 protein: CASSEMRTGEGDEQFF
J gene: TRBJ2-1; clone size: -; V gene: TRBV5-1; CDR3 protein: CASSPGQSYNEQFF
J gene: TRBJ2-1; clone size: -; V gene: TRBV5-4; CDR3 protein: CASTTAGGTYNEQFF
J gene: TRBJ1-1; clone size: -; V gene: TRBV5-1; CDR3 protein: CASSKTQGASTVTEAFF
J gene: TRBJ1-1; clone size: -; V gene: TRBV30; CDR3 protein: CAWRHPPRGGTEAFF
J gene: TRBJ1-6; clone size: -; V gene: TRBV5-1; CDR3 protein: CASSGTGDSPLHF
J gene: TRBJ2-2; clone size: -; V gene: TRBV7-9; CDR3 protein: CASSPQGAPTGELFF
J gene: TRBJ1-2; clone size: many; V gene: TRBV6-6; CDR3 protein: CASSYSNSGPGYTF